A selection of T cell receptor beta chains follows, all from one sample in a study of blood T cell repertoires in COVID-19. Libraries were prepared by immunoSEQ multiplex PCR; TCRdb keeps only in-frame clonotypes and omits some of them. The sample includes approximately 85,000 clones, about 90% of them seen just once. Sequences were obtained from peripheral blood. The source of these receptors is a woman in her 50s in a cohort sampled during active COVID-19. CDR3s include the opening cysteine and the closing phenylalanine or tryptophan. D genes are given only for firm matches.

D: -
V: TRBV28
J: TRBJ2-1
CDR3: CASIPGGGQIYNEQFF
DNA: TGTGCCAGCATACCGGGGGGGGGACAGATTTACAATGAGCAGTTCTTC

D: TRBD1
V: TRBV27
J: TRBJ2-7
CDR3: CASRPTDGDSSYEQYF
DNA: TGTGCCAGCAGGCCAACCGATGGGGACAGCTCCTACGAGCAGTACTTC

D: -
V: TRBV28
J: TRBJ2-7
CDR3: CASSSDNEPYEQYF
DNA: TGTGCCAGCAGTTCGGACAATGAACCCTACGAGCAGTACTTC

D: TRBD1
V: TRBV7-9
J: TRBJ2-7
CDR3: CASSLGDSSYEQYF
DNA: TGTGCCAGCAGCTTAGGGGACAGTTCCTACGAGCAGTACTTC

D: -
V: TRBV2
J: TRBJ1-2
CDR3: CASSYYEGVGSGYTF
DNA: TGTGCCAGCAGTTACTACGAGGGGGTGGGAAGTGGCTACACCTTC

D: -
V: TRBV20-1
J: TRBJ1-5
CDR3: CSASNRPNQPQHF
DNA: TGCAGTGCTAGTAACAGACCCAATCAGCCCCAGCATTTT

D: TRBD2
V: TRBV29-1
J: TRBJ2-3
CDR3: CSVRGTSSADTQYF
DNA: TGCAGCGTTCGAGGGACTAGTTCCGCAGATACGCAGTATTTT

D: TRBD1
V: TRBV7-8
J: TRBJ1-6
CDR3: CASSLITGTVNSPLHF
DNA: TGTGCCAGCAGCTTAATCACCGGGACAGTTAATTCACCCCTCCACTTT

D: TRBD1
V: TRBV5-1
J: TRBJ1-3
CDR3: CASSLAGQGAGNTIYF
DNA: TGCGCCAGCAGCTTGGCGGGACAGGGGGCAGGAAACACCATATATTTT

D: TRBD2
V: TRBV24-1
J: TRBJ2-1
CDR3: CATSDPGRAVVNEQFF
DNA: TGTGCCACCAGTGATCCCGGGAGGGCCGTTGTCAATGAGCAGTTCTTC